Given below is one T cell receptor beta chain in context. Its antigen remains unknown. This sample stems from a study of CD8 T cells in ankylosing spondylitis. Study-wide results and caveats: Peripheral blood held disease-linked clones only at relatively low frequency, and these were CD8+.

TCRdb re-analysed the 5' RACE reads in MiXCR, keeping a single row per CDR3 protein. Among under 250,000 distinct CDR3 sequences listed, 9.5% to 12% were seen once. Germline V CDR1 and CDR2: MDHEN, SYDVKM. The length of the CDR3 is 14 residues. V was clipped by 2 bases and J by 9 bases, with 14 bases between them. Sample: blood, either unsorted or a sorted T cell fraction (not recorded which). The chain links TRBV28 to TRBJ1-3, with a weak D call TRBD1 (5 bases). This TCR came from a male donor with ankylosing spondylitis or in good health (not recorded which). The chain's CDR3 is CASSLRGRDGTIYF. The DNA of the CDR3 is TGTGCCAGCAGTTTAAGGGGCAGGGATGGCACCATATATTTT.